One and the same sample provided the 6 T cell receptor beta chains below, sequenced in a study of cytomegalovirus exposure and HLA in healthy donors. The PCR employed 60 Vbeta primers together with 13 Jbeta primers. Data came from immunoSEQ multiplex PCR; TCRdb stores just in-frame clones and leaves some out. The sample holds approximately 80,000 clones, 65% to 85% seen once. The sample comprised PBMCs. The receptors shown here come from a woman aged 40 to 55 in good health and CMV-seropositive.

The chain joins TRBV2 to TRBJ1-6, with D possibly being TRBD1 (6 bases). This CDR3 has 13 residues. Germline assignment: CDR1 SNHLY and CDR2 FYNNEI. V lost 7 bases, J lost 7 bases, and 11 bases lay in between. CDR3 sequence (DNA): TGTGCCAGCAAGAACAGGGAAAATTCACCCCTCCACTTT. Its translation: CASKNRENSPLHF. Together with reference TRBV2 and TRBJ1-6, the CDR3 gives the full variable domain: EPEVTQTPSHQVTQMGQEVILRCVPISNHLYFYWYRQILGQKVEFLVSFYNNEISEKSEIFDDQFSVERPDGSNFTLKIRSTKLEDSAMYFCASKNRENSPLHFGNGTRLTVT.

J is TRBJ2-1 and V is TRBV4-3, with TRBD2 matching 9 bases. The CDR3 runs 16 residues. V shed 1 base and J 7 bases; nucleotides not matched to a gene: 8. Germline CDR1 LGHNA, CDR2 YSLEER. The CDR3 DNA reads TGCGCCAGCAGCCAAGGTCGTAGCGGGAGTTGGAATGAGCAGTTCTTC. Encoded protein: CASSQGRSGSWNEQFF.

The J gene is TRBJ1-1, the V gene TRBV5-1, with TRBD1 as a possible D gene (5 bases). Deletions cut 2 bases from V and 2 bases from J, with 10 bases between. The CDR3 extends over 14 amino acids. Germline V CDR1 and CDR2: SGHRS, YFSETQ. CDR3 sequence: CASSLTRENTEAFF. CDR3 coding DNA: TGCGCCAGCAGCTTAACCAGGGAAAACACTGAAGCTTTCTTT.

The CDR3 protein is CASSLEEGGTEAFF. CDR3 sequence (DNA): TGCGCCAGCAGCTTGGAGGAAGGAGGAACTGAAGCTTTCTTT. This rearrangement joins TRBV5-1 to TRBJ1-1, with D unresolved. Trimming pared 0 bases from V and 5 bases from J, leaving 11 bases between. CDR1 and CDR2 (germline): SGHRS, YFSETQ. The CDR3 loop spans 14 amino acids.

This clone was counted between two and nine times. The chain combines TRBV5-1 with TRBJ2-4, with unresolved D. V was pared by 5 bases and J by 7 bases, with 10 bases between. The CDR3 spans 12 residues. Germline values: CDR1 SGHRS, CDR2 YFSETQ. Here the CDR3 reads CASSRLGNIQYF. The CDR3 region has the DNA TGCGCCAGCAGTCGTCTCGGGAACATTCAGTACTTC.

This sequence joins TRBV25-1 and TRBJ1-2; no clear D gene. Germline V gives CDR1 MGHDK, CDR2 SYGVNS. Between the trimmed V and J ends, which lost 4 bases and 8 bases, there was a span of 11 bases. CDR3 size: 12 residues. The DNA of the CDR3 is TGTGCCAGCAGTGCCCCCCGCTACGGCTACACCTTC. Protein sequence: CASSAPRYGYTF.